This TCR beta chain was captured in a study of cytomegalovirus exposure and HLA in healthy donors. The PCR used 60 Vbeta and 13 Jbeta primers. Assay: immunoSEQ multiplex PCR; the TCRdb copy retains only in-frame clones and omits some. The data show 90,000 to 100,000 clones, approximately 76% seen once. Each donor's status was that of a healthy bone marrow donor. At sampling all donors were nominally healthy, likely with unrecorded immune exposures. V dropped 0 bases and J dropped 3 bases, with 9 bases sitting between them. The CDR3 runs 14 residues. From germline, CDR1 is MGHRA and CDR2 YSYEKL. Findings of the study overall: Reports described diagnosis of cytomegalovirus status by the classifier as highly specific and sensitive. In vitro checks showed that a few CMV-associated chains really do target CMV antigens.

On this clone: Its antigen is still unknown.

The sample was PBMCs. The chain is built from TRBV4-1 and TRBJ2-7, with a possible D match to TRBD2 (6 bases). This sequence originates from a woman aged 60-75 years in good health and CMV-seropositive. The CDR3 DNA is TGCGCCAGCAGCCAAGAGCGACTAGGCTACGAGCAGTACTTC. As protein: CASSQERLGYEQYF.